Ten or more counts support the clone carrying this TCR beta chain. The antigen is undetermined. TCRdb reprocessed the 5' RACE reads via MiXCR and lists one record per CDR3 protein. Of about 29,000 distinct CDR3 sequences listed, roughly 7.2% are singletons. This sample is part of a study of spatial heterogeneity in lung cancer. Study details: In tumor regions TCR transcript counts correlated strongly with a matched bulk RNA-seq T cell module score. Raw reads contained each unique TCR and UMI combination more than ten times on average.

Noted time point: sample taken at primary tumor resection. Unsorted whole RNA of tumor, nontumor lung or frozen PBMC was sequenced. Study-wide points: Counts of expanded alpha and beta TCRs within tumors tracked the tumor nonsynonymous mutation count. Ubiquitous and regional expanded TCR counts mirrored ubiquitous and regional nonsynonymous mutation counts, respectively.

Sequencing was performed on lung tumor tissue, taken at surgery. The clonotype originates from a male donor with early-stage non-small cell lung cancer.

CDR3 sequence: CASSFTGTSTDTQYF. DNA for the CDR3: TGTGCCAGCAGCTTTACGGGTACTTCCACAGATACGCAGTATTTT. The chain carries TRBV11-2 and TRBJ2-3; no definite D call. Trimming cost V 3 bases and J 2 bases, with 12 bases left between them. This CDR3 spans 15 amino acids. Germline V lookup: CDR1 SGHAT, CDR2 FQNNGV.